This TCR beta chain originates from a study of blood T cell repertoires in COVID-19. Repertoires were generated with immunoSEQ multiplex PCR, while TCRdb's copy carries only in-frame clones and drops some. The repertoire includes approximately 96,000 clones, 90% to 95% of them detected once, and approximately 1.8% sits in the top ten. With 6 bases removed from V and 6 bases from J, the gap between germline ends came to 14 bases. Per germline, CDR1 LNHDA and CDR2 SQIVND (reference sequence). CDR3 length: 13 residues. J is TRBJ1-2 and V is TRBV19; a possible D gene is TRBD1 (6 bases). The sample consisted of peripheral blood. The clonotype was recovered from a man aged 55 to 70 with acute or convalescent COVID-19. DNA of the CDR3: TGTGCCAGTAGGGGGAACAGGGATCATGGCTACACCTTC. Translation: CASRGNRDHGYTF.